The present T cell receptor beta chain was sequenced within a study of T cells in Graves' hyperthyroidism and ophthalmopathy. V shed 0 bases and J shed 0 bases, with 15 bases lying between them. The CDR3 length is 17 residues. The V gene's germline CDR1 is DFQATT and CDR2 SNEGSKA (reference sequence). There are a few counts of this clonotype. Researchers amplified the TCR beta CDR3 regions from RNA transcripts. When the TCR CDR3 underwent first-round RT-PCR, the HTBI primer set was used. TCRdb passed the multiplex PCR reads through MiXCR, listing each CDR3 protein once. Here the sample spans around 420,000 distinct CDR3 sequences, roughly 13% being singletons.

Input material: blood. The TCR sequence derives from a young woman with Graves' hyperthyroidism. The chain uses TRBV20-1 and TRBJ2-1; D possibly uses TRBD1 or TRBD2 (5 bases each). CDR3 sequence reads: CSARDPFGADSYNEQFF. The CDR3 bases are TGCAGTGCTAGAGACCCTTTCGGGGCTGACTCCTACAATGAGCAGTTCTTC.